Listed here is a single TCR beta chain. V gave up 10 bases and J gave up 6 bases; unmatched junction bases: 9. This CDR3 region has 13 residues. In germline, CDR1 is ENHRY, CDR2 SYGVKD. Assay: immunoSEQ multiplex PCR; the TCRdb copy retains only in-frame clones and omits some. The sample has about 140,000 clones; around 83% are singletons. This specimen comes from a study of blood T cell repertoires in COVID-19. The clonotype comes from a human donor with acute or convalescent COVID-19. The donor label of this sample is uncertain. This chain joins TRBV10-3 and TRBJ1-2; 9 nucleotides agree with TRBD1. The specimen sequenced was peripheral blood. In DNA, the CDR3 is TGTGCCACCTACCGCACAGGGGGCGATGGCTACACCTTC. Protein product: CATYRTGGDGYTF.